A single sample is the source of the 19 T cell receptor beta chains below, sequenced in a study of molecular identifiers for immune sequencing clone quantification. TCRdb fed the PCR reads into MiXCR, producing one record per CDR3 protein. The sample comprises 85,000 to 120,000 distinct CDR3 sequences, about a third of which are singletons, and over 8% rests with the top ten. Sequencing was carried out using naive CD8+ T cells from blood, with Jurkat cell RNA spiked in. Subset specified: FACS-sorted CD8+CD4-CCR7+CD45RA+ naive T cells. These receptors were collected from a human donor in good health. Some libraries in this study had Jurkat cell RNA spiked in.

This clonotype occurred many times. CDR3 in DNA: TGTGCCAGCAGCCATGACAGGGGTATCACAGATACGCAGTATTTT. Translating gives CASSHDRGITDTQYF. The rearrangement uses TRBV14 and TRBJ2-3; TRBD1 matches 8 bases. This CDR3 has 15 amino acids. V lost 3 bases, J lost 2 bases, and 4 bases stayed unmatched. CDR1 and CDR2 from the germline V gene are SGHDN and FVKESK.

This clonotype was seen a handful of times. The chain carries TRBV6-6 and TRBJ2-7; possible D gene TRBD2, 5 bases. The V and J ends lost 3 bases and 3 bases respectively, with 24 bases between them. This CDR3 spans 18 amino acids. The V gene's germline CDR1 is MNHNY and CDR2 SVGAGI (reference sequence). CDR3 sequence (DNA): TGTGCCAGCAGTTATAGGCCCTGGGGAGTAAATGAATACTACGAGCAGTACTTC. Protein sequence: CASSYRPWGVNEYYEQYF.

This clonotype showed up many times. The rearrangement links TRBV20-1 to TRBJ2-3; D is undetermined. CDR3 length: 12 residues. Germline V gene lookup returns CDR1 DFQATT and CDR2 SNEGSKA (reference sequence). V dropped 0 bases and J dropped 2 bases, with 3 bases sitting between them. The CDR3 is CSARDLTDTQYF. The CDR3 DNA is TGCAGTGCTAGAGATCTCACAGATACGCAGTATTTT.

The chain carries TRBV5-6 and TRBJ2-5; TRBD2 is a possible D gene (7 bases). Trimming cost V 0 bases and J 5 bases, with 14 bases left between them. The CDR3 consists of 15 residues. CDR1 SGHDT and CDR2 YYEEEE come from the germline V gene. CDR3 bases: TGTGCCAGCAGCTTGGGCGGGGGCGGCTGGGAGACCCAGTACTTC. It yields the protein CASSLGGGGWETQYF.

The genes are TRBV4-2 and TRBJ2-3; D remains ambiguous. V was trimmed by 0 bases and J by 6 bases, leaving 10 bases between them. Germline loops: CDR1 LGHNA, CDR2 YNFKEQ. This CDR3 is 14 amino acids long. This CDR3 reads CASSQEWVPDTQYF. Here the CDR3 DNA reads TGTGCCAGCAGCCAAGAGTGGGTCCCTGATACGCAGTATTTT.

Points on this clonotype: This may be a read error: a much more frequent sequence differs by one nucleotide. The chain links TRBV6-5 to TRBJ2-7, with D maybe TRBD2 (6 bases). The CDR3 is made up of 16 amino acids. From germline, CDR1 is MNHEY and CDR2 SVGAGI. V gave up 4 bases and J gave up 3 bases, with 19 bases separating them. CDR3 in amino acids: CASSCAAIHGGYEQYF. The CDR3 nucleotides are TGTGCCAGCAGTTGCGCGGCAATCCACGGGGGCTACGAGCAGTACTTC.

V and J are TRBV5-1 and TRBJ2-1; D might be TRBD1 (6 bases). The length of the CDR3 is 17 residues. Trimming cost V 5 bases and J 5 bases, with 23 bases left between them. The germline CDR1 and CDR2 sequences are SGHRS and YFSETQ. The CDR3 spells CASRNRVGPVTNNEQFF. DNA for the CDR3: TGCGCCAGCAGGAACAGGGTGGGTCCTGTCACCAACAATGAGCAGTTCTTC.

The chain recombines TRBV27 with TRBJ2-2; weak D call: TRBD2 (6 bases). This CDR3 has 14 amino acids. Trimming left V 5 bases short and J 6 bases short, with 13 bases between. CDR1 and CDR2 (germline): MNHEY, SMNVEV (reference sequence). The CDR3 DNA is TGTGCCAGCAGTGGCTGGGACTTCGCCGGGGAGCTGTTTTTT. It codes for CASSGWDFAGELFF.

There are a few counts of this clonotype. One end of the junction does not line up with germline, which may come from a read error. This chain joins TRBV27 and TRBJ2-3; 11 nucleotides align to TRBD1. The CDR3 consists of 17 residues. Germline assignment: CDR1 MNHEY and CDR2 SMNVEV (reference sequence). The CDR3 nucleotides read TGTGCCAGCAGGTTATCAGGGACAGGGGGGGGCACAGATACGCAGTATTTT. Translated: CASRLSGTGGGTDTQYF.

CDR3 loop: CASSSFQRRTDTQYF. CDR3 nucleotide sequence: TGTGCCAGTAGTTCATTTCAGAGGCGGACCGATACGCAGTATTTT. V and J are TRBV19 and TRBJ2-3; D unresolved. The V gene's germline CDR1 is LNHDA and CDR2 SQIVND (reference sequence). There are 15 residues in the CDR3. Trimming took 5 bases from V and 6 from J, leaving 18 bases between them.

V gene TRBV7-9 combines with J gene TRBJ2-2; 8 bases agree with TRBD1. The V gene end was trimmed by 3 bases and the J gene end by 4 bases; junction bases not matched to a gene: 10. This CDR3 contains 17 residues. Germline CDR1 is SEHNR and CDR2 is FQNEAQ (reference sequence). The DNA for the CDR3 is TGTGCCAGCAGCTTCCCCCATGGACAGGGCCGCACCGGGGAGCTGTTTTTT. Encoded protein: CASSFPHGQGRTGELFF.

Comment on this clonotype: The conserved phenylalanine or tryptophan is not found at the CDR3 terminus, so this likely reflects a read error. This chain connects TRBV19 to TRBJ2-4; D not certain. The length of the CDR3 is 14 residues. Between the trimmed V and J ends, which lost 3 bases and 2 bases, there was a span of 8 bases. Germline CDR1 and CDR2: LNHDA and SQIVND (reference sequence). The CDR3 DNA follows: TGTGCCAGTAGTATTTGGACCACCAAAAACATTCAGTACCTC. Protein product: CASSIWTTKNIQYL.

As for this clonotype: A much larger clone lies a single base off, so this may be a read error. V and J are TRBV5-1 and TRBJ2-5; 10 bases fit TRBD2. The CDR3 sequence is 18 residues long. Germline trimming cut 4 bases from V and 3 bases from J; bases unmatched to any gene: 15. Germline values: CDR1 SGHRS, CDR2 YFSETQ. CDR3 bases: TGCGCCAGCAGCGCGAAGGTGCCGGATAGCGGGAGGAAAGAGACCCAGTACTTC. Translation: CASSAKVPDSGRKETQYF.

The genes are TRBV19 and TRBJ2-3; 7 bases map to TRBD1. The junction had 13 bases not matched to a gene; V was cut back by 6 bases and J by 4 bases. The CDR3 has 16 residues. The germline gives CDR1 LNHDA, CDR2 SQIVND (reference sequence). The CDR3 region has the DNA TGTGCCAGTAGCCTACAGGGGTGGGCTAGCTCAGATACGCAGTATTTT. Its protein product is CASSLQGWASSDTQYF.

In its sample, this clonotype was seen many times. The gene calls are TRBV7-8 and TRBJ2-5, with D hard to call. This CDR3 is built from 11 residues. Trimming stripped 6 bases from V and 5 bases from J, with 7 bases between. The germline CDR1 and CDR2 sequences are SGHVS and FQNEAQ. CDR3 amino acids: CASSTGETQYF. The CDR3 region has the DNA TGTGCCAGCAGTACCGGGGAGACCCAGTACTTC. The entire variable domain, with the rest obtained from reference TRBV7-8 and TRBJ2-5, is as follows: GAGVSQSPRYKVAKRGQDVALRCDPISGHVSLFWYQQALGQGPEFLTYFQNEAQLDKSGLPSDRFFAERPEGSVSTLKIQRTQQEDSAVYLCASSTGETQYFGPGTRLLVL.

Worth noting for this clonotype: A read error may account for a junction end that differs from germline. The V gene is TRBV4-2, the J gene TRBJ2-7, with D possibly matching TRBD1 (5 bases). Germline V CDR1 and CDR2: LGHNA, YNFKEQ. This CDR3 spans 20 amino acids. Written as DNA, the CDR3 is TGTGCCAGCAGCCAAGTGTTTCCAACCCCCCCAGGGCAGCTCTCCTACGCGCAGTACTTC. Amino acid sequence: CASSQVFPTPPGQLSYAQYF.

The chain links TRBV7-2 to TRBJ2-1; D is uncertain. The CDR3 spans 13 residues. The V gene lost 1 base and the J gene lost 7 bases, with 8 bases spanning the gap. The germline CDR1 and CDR2 sequences are SGHTA and FQGNSA. CDR3 bases: TGTGCCAGCAGCTTAGTTGCGGCTAATGAGCAGTTCTTC. Translating gives CASSLVAANEQFF.

The genes are TRBV28 and TRBJ1-1; D gene ambiguous. Between the trimmed V and J ends, which lost 4 bases and 7 bases, there was a span of 13 bases. Germline loops: CDR1 MDHEN, CDR2 SYDVKM. This CDR3 spans 13 amino acids. This chain's CDR3 is CASSSRLVIEAFF. Written as DNA, the CDR3 is TGTGCCAGCAGTTCCAGATTGGTGATTGAAGCTTTCTTT.

The chain employs TRBV7-7 and TRBJ2-7, with TRBD1 matching over 10 bases. Trimming removed 1 base from V and 9 bases from J; junction bases left unmatched: 9. Germline CDR1 is SSHAT and CDR2 is FNYEAQ (reference sequence). The CDR3 has 15 residues. CDR3 in DNA: TGTGCCAGCAGCTTAGAGCCGGGACAGGGGTTAGTGCAGTACTTC. Translating gives CASSLEPGQGLVQYF.